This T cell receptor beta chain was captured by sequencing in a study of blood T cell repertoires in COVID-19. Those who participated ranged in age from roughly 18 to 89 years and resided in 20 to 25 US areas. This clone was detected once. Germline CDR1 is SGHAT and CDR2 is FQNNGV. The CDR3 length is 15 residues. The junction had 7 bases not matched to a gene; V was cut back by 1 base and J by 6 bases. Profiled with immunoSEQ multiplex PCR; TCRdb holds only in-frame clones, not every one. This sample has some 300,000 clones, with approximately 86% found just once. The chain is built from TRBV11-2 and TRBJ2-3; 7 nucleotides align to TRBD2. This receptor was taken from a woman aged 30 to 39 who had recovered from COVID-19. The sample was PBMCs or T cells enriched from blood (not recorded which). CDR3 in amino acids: CASSLGLAVGDTQYF. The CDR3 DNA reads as TGTGCCAGCAGCTTAGGCCTAGCGGTAGGCGATACGCAGTATTTT.